A selection of T cell receptor beta chains follows, all from one sample in a study of T cell changes during pregnancy in multiple sclerosis. Method: immunoSEQ multiplex PCR; TCRdb's copy keeps in-frame clones and lacks some. The table shows about 77,000 clones, with about 92% occurring only once. Source: peripheral blood, taken after pregnancy. The receptors derive from a female donor in good health, enrolled as a control in a pregnancy study. The CDR3 runs from the conserved cysteine through the conserved F or W. A D gene is named only where the DNA matches it firmly. Size values are once, few and many counts, or a class for expanded clones, and some rows have none.

clone size	J gene	V gene	D gene	CDR3 DNA	CDR3 protein
NA	TRBJ2-7	TRBV11-2	NA	TGTGCCAGCAGCCGGAGGGGATCCTACGAGCAGTACTTC	CASSRRGSYEQYF
once	TRBJ2-7	TRBV4-2	TRBD1	TGTGCCAGCAGCCAAGGTATTACAGGGGGGTACGAGCAGTACTTC	CASSQGITGGYEQYF
NA	TRBJ1-2	TRBV10-1	TRBD1	TGCGCCAGCATAGGACAGGGGACCAGTAGCTACACCTTC	CASIGQGTSSYTF
NA	TRBJ2-3	TRBV28	TRBD2	TGTGCCAGCAATGAACTAGCGGGAGGAATCCATACGCAGTATTTT	CASNELAGGIHTQYF
NA	TRBJ1-2	TRBV5-1	NA	TGCGCCAGCAGTCCCGGGAGCACTAACTATGGCTACACCTTC	CASSPGSTNYGYTF
NA	TRBJ2-5	TRBV15	NA	TGTGCCACCAGCAGAGATGAGGGGGAAAAACTAGTTACGGAGACCCAGTACTTC	CATSRDEGEKLVTETQYF
NA	TRBJ1-5	TRBV6-5	NA	TGTGCCAGCAGACCCTCTACAGGCAATCAGCCCCAGCATTTT	CASRPSTGNQPQHF
NA	TRBJ1-2	TRBV18	NA	TGTGCCAGCCGTCAGGCTGACTATGGCTACACCTTC	CASRQADYGYTF
NA	TRBJ2-5	TRBV7-8	NA	TGTGCCAGCAGCGGTAGACTTCCAGATAAAGAGACCCAGTACTTC	CASSGRLPDKETQYF
NA	TRBJ2-3	TRBV5-1	NA	TGCGCCAGCAGCGGGGGGACTAGCACAGATACGCAGTATTTT	CASSGGTSTDTQYF
NA	TRBJ2-7	TRBV18	TRBD2	TGTGCCAGCTCAGGACTAGCGGGACACTCCTACGAGCAGTACTTC	CASSGLAGHSYEQYF
once	TRBJ2-7	TRBV30	TRBD2	TGTGCCTGGAACCTGGGACTAGCGCACGAGCAGTACTTC	CAWNLGLAHEQYF
NA	TRBJ2-2	TRBV7-9	TRBD2	TGTGCCAGCAGCCGGTGGGGGGGGAAACTATCCGGGGAGCTGTTTTTT	CASSRWGGKLSGELFF
NA	TRBJ2-6	TRBV30	TRBD1	TGTGCCTGGAGTGTAACCGGACAGGGTGGCGGGGCCAACGTCCTGACTTTC	CAWSVTGQGGGANVLTF
NA	TRBJ2-2	TRBV6-1	TRBD1	TGTGCCAGCAGTGCCGGGACAGGGTTCACGAACACCGGGGAGCTGTTTTTT	CASSAGTGFTNTGELFF
NA	TRBJ2-5	TRBV19	TRBD1	TGTGCCAGTACAGGGCAGGGGGATAGGACCCAGTACTTC	CASTGQGDRTQYF
NA	TRBJ2-1	TRBV4-1	TRBD2	TGCGCCAGCAGAAGAACCCCGGGACTAGAAGACAATGAGCAGTTCTTC	CASRRTPGLEDNEQFF
once	TRBJ1-6	TRBV15	NA	TGTGCCACCAGCAGAGACAGGGGCTCCTATAATTCACCCCTCCACTTT	CATSRDRGSYNSPLHF
once	TRBJ1-2	TRBV9	NA	TGTGCCAGCAGCCCAGGGGTACCCCCGCTCTATGGCTACACCTTC	CASSPGVPPLYGYTF
NA	TRBJ2-1	TRBV6-5	NA	TGTGCCAGCAGTTACTCAGTTACTAGAACCTACAATGAGCAGTTCTTC	CASSYSVTRTYNEQFF
NA	TRBJ2-2	TRBV5-1	NA	TGCGCCAGCAGCTTGCTTGGGGGGGCCAGAACCGGGGAGCTGTTTTTT	CASSLLGGARTGELFF
NA	TRBJ2-7	TRBV6-5	NA	TGTGCCAGCAGTTACTCGAGCCAGGGCTGGTGGCAGTACTTC	CASSYSSQGWWQYF
NA	TRBJ1-3	TRBV6-6	TRBD1	TGTGCCAGCAGTTACGGGACAGACCACTCTGGAAACACCATATATTTT	CASSYGTDHSGNTIYF
NA	TRBJ2-7	TRBV5-6	TRBD1	TGTGCCAGCAGCTTGGAGGGGGCCTTCTACGAGCAGTACTTC	CASSLEGAFYEQYF
NA	TRBJ1-2	TRBV19	TRBD1	TGTGCCAGTAGTATTCGCAACAGGGGCGGAATCCCGTCTGGCTACACCTTC	CASSIRNRGGIPSGYTF
NA	TRBJ2-3	TRBV28	TRBD1	TGTGCCAGCAGTTTATGGTCTGGCCGGGACAGGGGCACAGATACGCAGTATTTT	CASSLWSGRDRGTDTQYF
NA	TRBJ1-5	TRBV10-3	NA	TGTGCCATCAGTGAGTTTCCGGCAGGCCATAGCAATCAGCCCCAGCATTTT	CAISEFPAGHSNQPQHF
NA	TRBJ2-5	TRBV11-1	NA	TGTGCCAGCAACGCGGGGTGGGGAGAGACCCAGTACTTC	CASNAGWGETQYF
NA	TRBJ1-3	TRBV2	NA	TGTGCCAGCAAACCCTGGAATAAGGAGAACACCATATATTTT	CASKPWNKENTIYF
NA	TRBJ2-3	TRBV27	NA	TGTGCCAGCAGTTCCCCGGCTAGCGCGGGCACAGATACGCAGTATTTT	CASSSPASAGTDTQYF
NA	TRBJ1-3	TRBV5-1	TRBD1	TGCGCCAGCAGCTGGGGACAGTTCATATCTGGAAACACCATATATTTT	CASSWGQFISGNTIYF
few	TRBJ1-1	TRBV7-9	TRBD1	TGTGCCAGCAGCTTAGTGGGGACAGCAAACACTGAAGCTTTCTTT	CASSLVGTANTEAFF
NA	TRBJ2-5	TRBV28	NA	TGTGCCAGTTGGGGGGTACAAGAGACCCAGTACTTC	CASWGVQETQYF
NA	TRBJ2-2	TRBV7-2	NA	TGTGCCAGCAGCCTCCGGGTGCCCAGGGGCAGCCACACCGGGGAGCTGTTTTTT	CASSLRVPRGSHTGELFF
NA	TRBJ2-1	TRBV19	NA	TGTGCCAGTAGTATCGGGCGTCCCGGGAAACTGATCAATGAGCAGTTCTTC	CASSIGRPGKLINEQFF
once	TRBJ2-1	TRBV7-3	NA	TGTGCCAGCAGCATCCAACCCCCCGGGACTGCCTACAATGAGCAGTTCTTC	CASSIQPPGTAYNEQFF
NA	TRBJ2-7	TRBV7-2	TRBD2	TGTGCCAGCAGCTTAGTAGCGGGAGAAAGGTACGAGCAGTACTTC	CASSLVAGERYEQYF
NA	TRBJ2-2	TRBV5-1	TRBD2	TGCGCCAGCAGCCTATGGACCGGGACTAGACTCACCGGGGAGCTGTTTTTT	CASSLWTGTRLTGELFF
NA	TRBJ2-3	TRBV5-1	TRBD1	TGCGCCAGCAGCTTCAGCAGGGGGCTGAAGACAGATACGCAGTATTTT	CASSFSRGLKTDTQYF
NA	TRBJ2-3	TRBV13	NA	TGTGCCAGCAGCTCACAGGGCCTCTCAGATACGCAGTATTTT	CASSSQGLSDTQYF
NA	TRBJ1-5	TRBV15	NA	TGTGCCACCAGCACCTCAGGTCACAGCTATAGCAATCAGCCCCAGCATTTT	CATSTSGHSYSNQPQHF
NA	TRBJ2-1	TRBV7-8	NA	TGTGCCAGCAGCTTACTTGCTAGTGCTACGGTACTCTCGTCTGAGCAGTTCTTC	CASSLLASATVLSSEQFF
NA	TRBJ2-5	TRBV10-2	NA	TGCGCCAGTAGTGGGGCGACGACCCAGTACTTC	CASSGATTQYF
once	TRBJ1-2	TRBV6-1	NA	TGTGCCAGCAGTAAGTACCGGGATCTAGGAGGCTACACCTTC	CASSKYRDLGGYTF
NA	TRBJ1-6	TRBV5-1	TRBD1	TGCGCCAGCAGCGGTACACAGGGGAACAATTCACCCCTCCACTTT	CASSGTQGNNSPLHF
NA	TRBJ2-3	TRBV5-1	NA	TGCGCCAGCAGTGGGCCGGGGGATACGCAGTATTTT	CASSGPGDTQYF
NA	TRBJ2-7	TRBV5-1	TRBD1	TGCGCCAGCATGACGGACAGGGAGCAGTACTTC	CASMTDREQYF
NA	TRBJ2-3	TRBV6-4	TRBD2	TGTGCCAGCAGTGAGCTCGGCGGGGGGGCCACAGATACGCAGTATTTT	CASSELGGGATDTQYF
NA	TRBJ1-2	TRBV5-8	NA	TGTGCCAGCAGCCAGGGTCACGGCTATGGCTACACCTTC	CASSQGHGYGYTF
once	TRBJ1-4	TRBV28	NA	TGTGCCAGCAGTTTGATTCGGCAGCGGGGTGAAAAACTGTTTTTT	CASSLIRQRGEKLFF
NA	TRBJ2-5	TRBV28	NA	TGTGCCAGCCGTCGGGGACACCTAAACCAAGAGACCCAGTACTTC	CASRRGHLNQETQYF
NA	TRBJ1-1	TRBV15	TRBD1	TGTGCCACCCGACAGGGCGCAGGGGAAGCTGAAGCTTTCTTT	CATRQGAGEAEAFF
NA	TRBJ2-3	TRBV5-1	TRBD2	TGCGCCAGCAGCTTGCGCACTAGCGCGTCTAGCACAGATACGCAGTATTTT	CASSLRTSASSTDTQYF